The rows below give T cell receptor beta chains drawn from one sample of a study of cytomegalovirus exposure and HLA in healthy donors. The method was immunoSEQ multiplex PCR; TCRdb's version includes in-frame clones alone and lacks a portion of them. The table has a few hundred thousand clones, about nine tenths seen once. The sequenced material came from PBMCs. These receptors came from a girl aged 2 to 9 in good health and CMV-seronegative. CDR3s include the opening cysteine and the closing phenylalanine or tryptophan. Fields, in order: J gene, V gene, D gene, clone size, CDR3 DNA, CDR3 protein. D genes are given only for firm matches. Only part of the rows carry a size: once, few, many, or a class if the clone is expanded.

TRBJ2-7,TRBV6-1,NA,NA,TGTGCCAGCGGGACACAGTTCGACGAGCAGTACTTC,CASGTQFDEQYF
TRBJ2-1,TRBV5-1,TRBD2,NA,TGCGCCAGCAGCTTGGAAATGCTAGCGGGGGAGGTTTTCAATGAGCAGTTCTTC,CASSLEMLAGEVFNEQFF
TRBJ2-1,TRBV11-1,TRBD2,NA,TGTGCCAGCACCATATCTCGGACTAGCGGAGCTTACAATGAGCAGTTCTTC,CASTISRTSGAYNEQFF
TRBJ1-3,TRBV5-4,NA,NA,TGTGCCAGCAGCTTGGGCGCGGGGAGCTCTGGAAACACCATATATTTT,CASSLGAGSSGNTIYF
TRBJ1-1,TRBV6-5,NA,NA,TGTGCCAGCAGTTCCCTTTGGGGGGGGAACACTGAAGCTTTCTTT,CASSSLWGGNTEAFF
TRBJ1-1,TRBV25-1,TRBD1,NA,TGTGCCAGCAGTTTGGCAGGGGGAATGAACACTGAAGCTTTCTTT,CASSLAGGMNTEAFF
TRBJ1-1,TRBV6-5,NA,NA,TGTGCCAGCAGTGCTCGAGGGATGCTCACTGAAGCTTTCTTT,CASSARGMLTEAFF
TRBJ1-5,TRBV6-1,TRBD1,NA,TGTGCCAGCAGTGAGGGGACAGGGGGCTTATGGCCCCAGCATTTT,CASSEGTGGLWPQHF
TRBJ1-4,TRBV5-1,NA,NA,TGCGCCAGCAGCTACAGGGAGGGAGGTGAAAAACTGTTTTTT,CASSYREGGEKLFF
TRBJ2-5,TRBV11-2,NA,NA,TGTGCCAGCAGCTTCCGACTCGAGGAAGAGACCCAGTACTTC,CASSFRLEEETQYF
TRBJ2-3,TRBV10-1,NA,once,TGCGCCAGCAGTACCGAAATCGGGAGAGGGCCCAGCCCTAGGGCAGATACGCAGTATTTT,CASSTEIGRGPSPRADTQYF